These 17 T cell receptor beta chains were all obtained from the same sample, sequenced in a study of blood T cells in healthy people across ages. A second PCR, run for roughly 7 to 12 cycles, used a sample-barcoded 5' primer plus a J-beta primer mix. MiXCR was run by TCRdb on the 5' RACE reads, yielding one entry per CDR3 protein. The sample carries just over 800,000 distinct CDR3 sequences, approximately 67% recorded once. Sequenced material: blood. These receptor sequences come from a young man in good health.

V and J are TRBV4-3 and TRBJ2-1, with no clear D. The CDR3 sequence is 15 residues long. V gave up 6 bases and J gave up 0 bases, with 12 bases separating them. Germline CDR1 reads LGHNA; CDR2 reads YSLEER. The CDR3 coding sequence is TGCGCCAGCAGTCCAACCATAAGCTCCTACAATGAGCAGTTCTTC. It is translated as CASSPTISSYNEQFF.

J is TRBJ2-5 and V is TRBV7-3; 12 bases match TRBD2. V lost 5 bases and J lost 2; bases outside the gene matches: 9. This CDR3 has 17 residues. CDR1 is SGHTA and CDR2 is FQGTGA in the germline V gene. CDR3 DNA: TGTGCCAGCAGCCTCGGACTAGCGGGGCCCTTTCAAGAGACCCAGTACTTC. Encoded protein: CASSLGLAGPFQETQYF.

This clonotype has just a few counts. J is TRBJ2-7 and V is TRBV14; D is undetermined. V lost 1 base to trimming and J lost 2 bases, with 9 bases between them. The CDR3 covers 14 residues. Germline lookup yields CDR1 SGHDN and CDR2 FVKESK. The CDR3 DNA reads TGTGCCAGCAGCCAAGGTCTAGGGCCCTACGAGCAGTACTTC. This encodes CASSQGLGPYEQYF. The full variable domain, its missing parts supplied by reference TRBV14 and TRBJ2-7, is EAGVTQFPSHSVIEKGQTVTLRCDPISGHDNLYWYRRVMGKEIKFLLHFVKESKQDESGMPNNRFLAERTGGTYSTLKVQPAELEDSGVYFCASSQGLGPYEQYFGPGTRLTVT.

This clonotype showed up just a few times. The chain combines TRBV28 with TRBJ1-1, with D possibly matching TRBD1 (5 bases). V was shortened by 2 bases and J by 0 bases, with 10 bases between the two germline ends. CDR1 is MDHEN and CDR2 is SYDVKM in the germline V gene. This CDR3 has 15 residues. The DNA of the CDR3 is TGTGCCAGCAGTTTAGGAGCAGGGATGAACACTGAAGCTTTCTTT. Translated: CASSLGAGMNTEAFF.

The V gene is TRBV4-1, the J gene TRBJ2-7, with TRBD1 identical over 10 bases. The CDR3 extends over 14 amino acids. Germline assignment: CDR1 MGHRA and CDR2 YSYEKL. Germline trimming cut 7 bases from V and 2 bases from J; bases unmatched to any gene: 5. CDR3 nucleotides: TGCGCCAGCATGAGGGGACAGGGGCCCTACGAGCAGTACTTC. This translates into CASMRGQGPYEQYF.

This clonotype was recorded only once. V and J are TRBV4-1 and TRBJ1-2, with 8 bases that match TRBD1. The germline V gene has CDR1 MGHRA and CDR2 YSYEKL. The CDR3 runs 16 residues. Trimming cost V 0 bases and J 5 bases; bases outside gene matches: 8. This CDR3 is CASSQEGTGGLYGYTF. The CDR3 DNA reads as TGCGCCAGCAGCCAAGAGGGGACAGGAGGCCTTTATGGCTACACCTTC.

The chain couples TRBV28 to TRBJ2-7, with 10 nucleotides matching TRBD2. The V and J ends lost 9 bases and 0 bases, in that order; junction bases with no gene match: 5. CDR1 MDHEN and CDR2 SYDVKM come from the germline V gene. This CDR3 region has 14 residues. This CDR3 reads CASYSGGTSYEQYF. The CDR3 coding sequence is TGTGCCAGTTATAGCGGGGGGACCTCCTACGAGCAGTACTTC. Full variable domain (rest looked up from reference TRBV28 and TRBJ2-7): DVKVTQSSRYLVKRTGEKVFLECVQDMDHENMFWYRQDPGLGLRLIYFSYDVKMKEKGDIPEGYSVSREKKERFSLILESASTNQTSMYLCASYSGGTSYEQYFGPGTRLTVT.

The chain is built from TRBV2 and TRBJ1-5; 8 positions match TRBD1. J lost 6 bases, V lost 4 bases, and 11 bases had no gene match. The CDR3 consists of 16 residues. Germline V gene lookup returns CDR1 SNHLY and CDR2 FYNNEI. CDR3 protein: CASSVGGTGLRQPQHF. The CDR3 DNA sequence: TGTGCCAGCAGTGTGGGGGGGACAGGTCTCCGTCAGCCCCAGCATTTT.

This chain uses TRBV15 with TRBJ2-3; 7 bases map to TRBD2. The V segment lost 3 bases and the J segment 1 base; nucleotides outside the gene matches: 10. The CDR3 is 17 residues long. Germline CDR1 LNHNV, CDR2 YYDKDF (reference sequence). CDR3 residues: CATSRSGGAGGTDTQYF. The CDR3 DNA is TGTGCCACCAGCAGGTCAGGAGGGGCGGGAGGCACAGATACGCAGTATTTT.

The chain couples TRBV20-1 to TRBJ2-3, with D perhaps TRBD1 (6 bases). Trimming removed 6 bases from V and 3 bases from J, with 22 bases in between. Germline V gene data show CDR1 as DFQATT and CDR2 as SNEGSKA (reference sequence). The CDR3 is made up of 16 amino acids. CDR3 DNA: TGCAGTGCCGCCGAGTTCGGGGTGAGGGGGACAGATACGCAGTATTTT. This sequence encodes CSAAEFGVRGTDTQYF.

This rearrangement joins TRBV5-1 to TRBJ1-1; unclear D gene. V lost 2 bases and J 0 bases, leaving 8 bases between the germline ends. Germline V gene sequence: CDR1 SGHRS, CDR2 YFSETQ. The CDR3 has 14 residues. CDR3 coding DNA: TGCGCCAGCAGCTTCGGTGCCATGAACACTGAAGCTTTCTTT. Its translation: CASSFGAMNTEAFF.

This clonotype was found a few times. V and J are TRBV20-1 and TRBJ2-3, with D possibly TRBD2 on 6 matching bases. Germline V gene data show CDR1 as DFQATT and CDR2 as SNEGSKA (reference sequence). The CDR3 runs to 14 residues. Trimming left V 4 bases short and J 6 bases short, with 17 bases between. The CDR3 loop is CSATTRRGRDTQYF. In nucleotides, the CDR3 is TGCAGTGCTACTACCCGGCGGGGCCGGGATACGCAGTATTTT.

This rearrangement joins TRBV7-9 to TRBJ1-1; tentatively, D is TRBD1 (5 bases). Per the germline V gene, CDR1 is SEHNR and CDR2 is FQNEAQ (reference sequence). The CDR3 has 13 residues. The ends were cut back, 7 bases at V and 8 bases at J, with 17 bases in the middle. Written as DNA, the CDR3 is TGTGCCAGCAACCCTGGAGGGCAGGGCGAAGCTTTCTTT. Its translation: CASNPGGQGEAFF.

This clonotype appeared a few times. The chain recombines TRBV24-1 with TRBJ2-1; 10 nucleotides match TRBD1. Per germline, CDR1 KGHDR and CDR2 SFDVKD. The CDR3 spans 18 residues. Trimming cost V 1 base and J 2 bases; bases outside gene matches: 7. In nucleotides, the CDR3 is TGTGCCACCAGTGATTTCAGGACAGGGGGTGGAACCTACAATGAGCAGTTCTTC. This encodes CATSDFRTGGGTYNEQFF.

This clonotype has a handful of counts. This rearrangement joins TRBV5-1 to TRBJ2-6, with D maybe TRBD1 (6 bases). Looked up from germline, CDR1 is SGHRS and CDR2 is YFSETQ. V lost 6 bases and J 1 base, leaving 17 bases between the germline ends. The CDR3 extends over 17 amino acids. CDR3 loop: CASTGFLQGSGANVLTF. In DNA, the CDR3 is TGCGCCAGCACCGGATTTCTACAGGGATCTGGGGCCAACGTCCTGACTTTC.

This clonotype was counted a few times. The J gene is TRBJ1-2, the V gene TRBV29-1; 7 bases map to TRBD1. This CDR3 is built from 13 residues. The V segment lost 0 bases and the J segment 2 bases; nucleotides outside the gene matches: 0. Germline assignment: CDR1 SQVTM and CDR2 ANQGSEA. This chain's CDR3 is CSVEEQGNYGYTF. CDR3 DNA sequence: TGCAGCGTTGAAGAACAGGGGAACTATGGCTACACCTTC.

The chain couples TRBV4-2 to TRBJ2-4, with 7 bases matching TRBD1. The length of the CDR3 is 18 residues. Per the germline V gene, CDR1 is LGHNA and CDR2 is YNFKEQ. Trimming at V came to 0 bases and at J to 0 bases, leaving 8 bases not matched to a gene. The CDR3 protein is CASSQDHRGLIAKNIQYF. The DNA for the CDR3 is TGTGCCAGCAGCCAAGACCACAGGGGTTTAATAGCCAAAAACATTCAGTACTTC.